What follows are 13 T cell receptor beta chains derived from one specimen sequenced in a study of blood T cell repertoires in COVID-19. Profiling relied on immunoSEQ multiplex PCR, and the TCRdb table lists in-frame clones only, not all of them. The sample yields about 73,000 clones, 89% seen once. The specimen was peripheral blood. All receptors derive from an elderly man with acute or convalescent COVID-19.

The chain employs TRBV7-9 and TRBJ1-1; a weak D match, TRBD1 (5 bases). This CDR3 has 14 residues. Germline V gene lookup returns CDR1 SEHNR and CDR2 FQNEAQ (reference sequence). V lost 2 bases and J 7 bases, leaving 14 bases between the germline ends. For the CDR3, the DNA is TGTGCCAGCAGCTTATCCGGGGGAGGACGTGAAGCTTTCTTT. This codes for CASSLSGGGREAFF. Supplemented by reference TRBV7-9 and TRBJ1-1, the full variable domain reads DTGVSQNPRHKITKRGQNVTFRCDPISEHNRLYWYRQTLGQGPEFLTYFQNEAQLEKSRLLSDRFSAERPKGSFSTLEIQRTEQGDSAMYLCASSLSGGGREAFFGQGTRLTVV.

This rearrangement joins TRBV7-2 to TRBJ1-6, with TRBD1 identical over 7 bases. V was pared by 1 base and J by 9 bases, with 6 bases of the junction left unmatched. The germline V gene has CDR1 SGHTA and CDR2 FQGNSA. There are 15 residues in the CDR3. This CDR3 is CASSLEGAQISPLHF. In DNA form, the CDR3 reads TGTGCCAGCAGCTTAGAGGGGGCGCAGATTTCACCCCTCCACTTT.

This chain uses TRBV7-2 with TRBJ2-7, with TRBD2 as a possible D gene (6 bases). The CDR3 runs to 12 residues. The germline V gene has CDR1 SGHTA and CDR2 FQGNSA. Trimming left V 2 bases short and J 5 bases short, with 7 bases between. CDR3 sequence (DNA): TGTGCCAGCAGCTTAACGGGAGACGAGCAGTACTTC. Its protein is CASSLTGDEQYF.

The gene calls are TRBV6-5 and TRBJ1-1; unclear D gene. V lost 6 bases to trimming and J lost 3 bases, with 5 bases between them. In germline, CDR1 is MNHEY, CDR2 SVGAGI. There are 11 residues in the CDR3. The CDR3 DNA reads TGTGCCAGCAGCTTCTACACTGAAGCTTTCTTT. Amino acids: CASSFYTEAFF.

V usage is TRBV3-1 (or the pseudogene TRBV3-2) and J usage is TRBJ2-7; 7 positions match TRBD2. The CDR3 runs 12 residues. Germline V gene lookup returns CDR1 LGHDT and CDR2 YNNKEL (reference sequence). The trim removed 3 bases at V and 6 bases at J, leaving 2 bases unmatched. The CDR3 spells CASSQWGGEQYF. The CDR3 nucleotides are TGTGCCAGCAGCCAGTGGGGGGGCGAGCAGTACTTC.

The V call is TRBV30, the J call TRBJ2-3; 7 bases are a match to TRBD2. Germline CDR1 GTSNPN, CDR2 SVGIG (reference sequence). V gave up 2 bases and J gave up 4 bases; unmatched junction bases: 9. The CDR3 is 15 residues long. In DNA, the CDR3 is TGTGCCTGGAGTCCCCGGGGAGGGAGGGCAGATACGCAGTATTTT. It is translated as CAWSPRGGRADTQYF.

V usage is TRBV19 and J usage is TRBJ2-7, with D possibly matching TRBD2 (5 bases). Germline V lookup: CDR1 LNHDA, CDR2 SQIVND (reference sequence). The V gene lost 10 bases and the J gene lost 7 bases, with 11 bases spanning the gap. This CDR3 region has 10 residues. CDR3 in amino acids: CANPREEQYF. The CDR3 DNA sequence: TGTGCCAATCCCCGGGAAGAGCAGTACTTC.

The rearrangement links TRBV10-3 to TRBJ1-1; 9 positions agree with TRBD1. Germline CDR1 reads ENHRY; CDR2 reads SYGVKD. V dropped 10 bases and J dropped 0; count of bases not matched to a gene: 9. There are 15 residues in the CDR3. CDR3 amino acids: CATRQGGSLNTEAFF. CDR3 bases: TGTGCCACTAGACAGGGGGGTTCGCTGAACACTGAAGCTTTCTTT.

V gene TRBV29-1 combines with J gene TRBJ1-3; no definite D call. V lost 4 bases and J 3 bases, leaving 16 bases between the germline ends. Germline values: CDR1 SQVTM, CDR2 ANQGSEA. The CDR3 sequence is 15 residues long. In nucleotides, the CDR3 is TGCAGCGTTGGAAGGAGGGAGTCAGATGGAAACACCATATATTTT. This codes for CSVGRRESDGNTIYF. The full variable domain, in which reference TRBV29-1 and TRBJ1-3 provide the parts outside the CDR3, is SAVISQKPSRDICQRGTSLTIQCQVDSQVTMMFWYRQQPGQSLTLIATANQGSEATYESGFVIDKFPISRPNLTFSTLTVSNMSPEDSSIYLCSVGRRESDGNTIYFGEGSWLTVV.

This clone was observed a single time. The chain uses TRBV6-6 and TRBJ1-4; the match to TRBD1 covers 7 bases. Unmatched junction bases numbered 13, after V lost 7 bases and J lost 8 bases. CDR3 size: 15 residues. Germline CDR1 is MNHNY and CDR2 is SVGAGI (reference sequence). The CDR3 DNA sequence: TGTGCCAGCAACTCGGGAGGGGGCCGGGAGGAAAAACTGTTTTTT. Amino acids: CASNSGGGREEKLFF.

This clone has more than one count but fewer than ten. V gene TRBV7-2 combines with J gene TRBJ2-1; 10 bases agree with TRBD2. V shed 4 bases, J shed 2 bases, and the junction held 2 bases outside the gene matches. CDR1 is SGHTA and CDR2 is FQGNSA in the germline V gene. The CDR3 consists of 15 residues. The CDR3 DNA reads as TGTGCCAGCAGCTCCCTAGCGGGGGCCTACAATGAGCAGTTCTTC. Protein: CASSSLAGAYNEQFF.

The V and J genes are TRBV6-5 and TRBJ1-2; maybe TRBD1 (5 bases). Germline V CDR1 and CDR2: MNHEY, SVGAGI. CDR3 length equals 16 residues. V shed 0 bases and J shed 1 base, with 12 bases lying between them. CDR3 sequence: CASSYSFLTDNYGYTF. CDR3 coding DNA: TGTGCCAGCAGTTACTCCTTCCTGACAGATAACTATGGCTACACCTTC.

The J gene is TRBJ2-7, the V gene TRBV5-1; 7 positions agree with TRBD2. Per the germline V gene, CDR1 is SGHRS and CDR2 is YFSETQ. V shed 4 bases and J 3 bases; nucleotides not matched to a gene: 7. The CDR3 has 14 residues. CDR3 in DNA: TGCGCCAGCAGCCCCCGGGAGGCCGGCTACGAGCAGTACTTC. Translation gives CASSPREAGYEQYF. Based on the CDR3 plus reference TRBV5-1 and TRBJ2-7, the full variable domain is KAGVTQTPRYLIKTRGQQVTLSCSPISGHRSVSWYQQTPGQGLQFLFEYFSETQRNKGNFPGRFSGRQFSNSRSEMNVSTLELGDSALYLCASSPREAGYEQYFGPGTRLTVT.